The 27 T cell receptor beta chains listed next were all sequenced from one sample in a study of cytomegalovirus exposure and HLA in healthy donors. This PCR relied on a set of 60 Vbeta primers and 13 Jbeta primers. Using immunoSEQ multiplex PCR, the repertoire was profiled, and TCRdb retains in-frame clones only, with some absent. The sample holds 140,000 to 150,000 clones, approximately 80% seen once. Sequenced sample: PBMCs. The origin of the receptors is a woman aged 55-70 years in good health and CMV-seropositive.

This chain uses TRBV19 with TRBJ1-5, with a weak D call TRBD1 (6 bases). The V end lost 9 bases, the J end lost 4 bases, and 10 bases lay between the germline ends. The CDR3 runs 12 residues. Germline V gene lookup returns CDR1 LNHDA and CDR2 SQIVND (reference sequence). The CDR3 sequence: CASGTPNQPQHF. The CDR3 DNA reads TGTGCCAGCGGGACACCTAATCAGCCCCAGCATTTT.

CDR3: CASSRRGQKGYTF. In nucleotides, the CDR3 is TGTGCCAGCAGCAGGCGGGGACAGAAAGGCTACACCTTC. The chain links TRBV6-5 to TRBJ1-2, with 7 bases identical to TRBD1. V lost 6 bases and J lost 8; bases outside the gene matches: 9. The CDR3 loop spans 13 amino acids. Germline V lookup: CDR1 MNHEY, CDR2 SVGAGI.

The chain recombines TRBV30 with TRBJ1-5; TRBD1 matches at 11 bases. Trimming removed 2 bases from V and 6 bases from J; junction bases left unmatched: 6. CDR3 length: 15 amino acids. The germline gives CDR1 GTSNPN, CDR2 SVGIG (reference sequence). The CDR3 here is CAWSTGTGGGQPQHF. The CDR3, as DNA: TGTGCCTGGAGTACCGGGACAGGGGGGGGTCAGCCCCAGCATTTT.

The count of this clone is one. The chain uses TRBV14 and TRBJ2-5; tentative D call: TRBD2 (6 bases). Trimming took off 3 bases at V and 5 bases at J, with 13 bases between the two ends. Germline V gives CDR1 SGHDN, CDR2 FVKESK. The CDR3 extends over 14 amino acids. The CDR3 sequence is CASSHLGTGETQYF. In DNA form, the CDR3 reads TGTGCCAGCAGCCACCTCGGGACTGGCGAGACCCAGTACTTC.

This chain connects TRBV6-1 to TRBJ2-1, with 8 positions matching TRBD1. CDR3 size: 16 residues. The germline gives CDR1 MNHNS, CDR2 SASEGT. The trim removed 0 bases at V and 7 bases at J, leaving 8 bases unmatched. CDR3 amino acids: CASSEAPGQGTNEQFF. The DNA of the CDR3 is TGTGCCAGCAGTGAAGCGCCAGGACAGGGTACGAATGAGCAGTTCTTC.

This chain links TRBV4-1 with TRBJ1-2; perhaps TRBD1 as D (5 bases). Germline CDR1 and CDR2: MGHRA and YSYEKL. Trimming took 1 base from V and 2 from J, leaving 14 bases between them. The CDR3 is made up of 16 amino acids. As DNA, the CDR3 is TGCGCCAGCAGCCAAGGGCTAACGGGGGTGAACTATGGCTACACCTTC. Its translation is CASSQGLTGVNYGYTF.

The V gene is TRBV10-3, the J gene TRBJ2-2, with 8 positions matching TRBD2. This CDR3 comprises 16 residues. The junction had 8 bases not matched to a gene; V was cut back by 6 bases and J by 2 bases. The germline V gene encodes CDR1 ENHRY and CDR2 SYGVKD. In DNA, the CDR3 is TGTGCCATCAGGAGTACTAGCGGCCAAAACACCGGGGAGCTGTTTTTT. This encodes CAIRSTSGQNTGELFF.

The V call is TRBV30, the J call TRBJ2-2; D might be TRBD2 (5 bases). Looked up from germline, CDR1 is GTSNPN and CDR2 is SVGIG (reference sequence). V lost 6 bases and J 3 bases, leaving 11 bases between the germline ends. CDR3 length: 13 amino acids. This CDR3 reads CACRRWHTGELFF. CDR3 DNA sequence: TGTGCCTGCCGGAGGTGGCACACCGGGGAGCTGTTTTTT.

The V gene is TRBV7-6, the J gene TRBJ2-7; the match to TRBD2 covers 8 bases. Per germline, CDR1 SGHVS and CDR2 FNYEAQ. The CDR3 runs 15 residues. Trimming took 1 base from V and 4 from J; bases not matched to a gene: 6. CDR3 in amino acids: CASSLETGRGYEQYF. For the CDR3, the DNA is TGTGCCAGCAGCTTAGAGACCGGGAGGGGGTACGAGCAGTACTTC.

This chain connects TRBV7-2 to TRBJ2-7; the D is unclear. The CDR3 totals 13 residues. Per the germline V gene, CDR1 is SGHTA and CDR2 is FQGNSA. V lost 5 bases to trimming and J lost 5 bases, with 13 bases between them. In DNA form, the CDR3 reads TGTGCCAGCAGCGCCCTACCTTTAGACGAGCAGTACTTC. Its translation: CASSALPLDEQYF.

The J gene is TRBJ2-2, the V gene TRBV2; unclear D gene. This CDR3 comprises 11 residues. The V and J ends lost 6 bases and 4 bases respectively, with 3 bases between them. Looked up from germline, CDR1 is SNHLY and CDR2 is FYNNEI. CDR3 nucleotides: TGTGCCAGCAGGGCCACCGGGGAGCTGTTTTTT. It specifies CASRATGELFF.

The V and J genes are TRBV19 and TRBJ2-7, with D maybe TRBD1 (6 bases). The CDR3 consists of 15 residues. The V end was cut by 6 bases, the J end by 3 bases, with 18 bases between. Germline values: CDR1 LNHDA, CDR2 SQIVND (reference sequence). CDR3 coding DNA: TGTGCCAGTAGGCCTGGAATGGACAGTGGCTACGAGCAGTACTTC. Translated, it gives CASRPGMDSGYEQYF.

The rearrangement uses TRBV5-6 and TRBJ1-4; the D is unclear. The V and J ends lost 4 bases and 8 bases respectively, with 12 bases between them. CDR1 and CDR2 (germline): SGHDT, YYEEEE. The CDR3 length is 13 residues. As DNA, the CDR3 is TGTGCCAGCAGCATGTCCTCGCGCGAAAAACTGTTTTTT. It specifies CASSMSSREKLFF.

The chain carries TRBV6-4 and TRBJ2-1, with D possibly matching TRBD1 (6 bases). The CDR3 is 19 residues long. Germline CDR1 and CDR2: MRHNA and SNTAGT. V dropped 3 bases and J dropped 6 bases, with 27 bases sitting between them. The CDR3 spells CASSEKILPGPRGGNEQFF. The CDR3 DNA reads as TGTGCCAGCAGTGAAAAGATTCTTCCGGGACCCAGGGGCGGCAATGAGCAGTTCTTC.

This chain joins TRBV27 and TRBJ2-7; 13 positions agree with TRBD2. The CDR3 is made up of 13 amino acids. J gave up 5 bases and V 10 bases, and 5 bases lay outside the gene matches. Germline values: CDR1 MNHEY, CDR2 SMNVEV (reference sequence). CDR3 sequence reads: CATRTSGSHEQYF. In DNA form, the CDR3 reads TGTGCCACCCGGACTAGCGGGAGCCACGAGCAGTACTTC.

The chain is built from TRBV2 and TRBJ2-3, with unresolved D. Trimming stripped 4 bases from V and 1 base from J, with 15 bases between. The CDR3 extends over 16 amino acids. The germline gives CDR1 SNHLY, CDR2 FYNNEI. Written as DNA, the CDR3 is TGTGCCAGCAGTGCACTCCCCGCATCTGGCACAGATACGCAGTATTTT. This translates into CASSALPASGTDTQYF.

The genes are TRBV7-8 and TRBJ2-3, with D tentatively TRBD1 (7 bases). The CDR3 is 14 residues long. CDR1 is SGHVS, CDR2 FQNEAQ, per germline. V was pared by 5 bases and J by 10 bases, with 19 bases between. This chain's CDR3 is CASSPLVGRGAQYF. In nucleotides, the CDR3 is TGTGCCAGCAGCCCCCTCGTCGGCAGGGGGGCGCAGTATTTT.

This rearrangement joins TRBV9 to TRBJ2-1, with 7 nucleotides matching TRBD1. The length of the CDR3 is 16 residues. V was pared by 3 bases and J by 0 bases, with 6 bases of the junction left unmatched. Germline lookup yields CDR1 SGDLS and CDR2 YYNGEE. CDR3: CASSGPGGVSYNEQFF. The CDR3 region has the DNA TGTGCCAGCAGCGGGCCAGGGGGAGTCTCCTACAATGAGCAGTTCTTC.

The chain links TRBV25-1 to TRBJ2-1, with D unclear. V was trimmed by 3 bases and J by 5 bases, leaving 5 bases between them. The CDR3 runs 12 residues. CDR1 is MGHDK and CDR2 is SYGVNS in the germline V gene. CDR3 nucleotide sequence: TGTGCCAGCAGTGACTTAAACAATGAGCAGTTCTTC. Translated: CASSDLNNEQFF.

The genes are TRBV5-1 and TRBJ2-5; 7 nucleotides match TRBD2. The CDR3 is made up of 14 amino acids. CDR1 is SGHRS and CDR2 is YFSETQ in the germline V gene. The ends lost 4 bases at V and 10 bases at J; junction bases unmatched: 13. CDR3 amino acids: CASSPSGTTGGQYF. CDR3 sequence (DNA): TGCGCCAGCAGCCCCTCCGGGACTACTGGGGGCCAGTACTTC.

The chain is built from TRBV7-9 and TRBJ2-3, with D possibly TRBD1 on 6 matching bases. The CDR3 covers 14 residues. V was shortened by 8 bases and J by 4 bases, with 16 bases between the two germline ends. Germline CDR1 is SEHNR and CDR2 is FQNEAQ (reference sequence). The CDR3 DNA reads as TGTGCCAGCGAACAACAGGGCATCTCAGATACGCAGTATTTT. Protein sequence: CASEQQGISDTQYF.

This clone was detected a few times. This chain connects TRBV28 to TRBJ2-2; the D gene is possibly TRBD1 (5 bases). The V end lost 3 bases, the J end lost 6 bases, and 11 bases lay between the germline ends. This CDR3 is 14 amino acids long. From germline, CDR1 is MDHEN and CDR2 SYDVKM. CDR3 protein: CASSFIAGSGELFF. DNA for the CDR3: TGTGCCAGCAGTTTTATCGCAGGGTCCGGGGAGCTGTTTTTT.

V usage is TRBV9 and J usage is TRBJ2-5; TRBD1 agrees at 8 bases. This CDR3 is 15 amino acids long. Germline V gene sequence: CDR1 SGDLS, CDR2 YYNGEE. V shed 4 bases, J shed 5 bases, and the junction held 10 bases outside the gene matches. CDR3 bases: TGTGCCAGCAGCTTAACGGACAGGGCAAGGGAGACCCAGTACTTC. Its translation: CASSLTDRARETQYF.

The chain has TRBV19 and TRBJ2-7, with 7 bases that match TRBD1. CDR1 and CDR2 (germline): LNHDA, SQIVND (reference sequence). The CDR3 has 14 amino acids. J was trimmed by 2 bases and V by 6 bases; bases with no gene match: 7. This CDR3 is CASRAGTDPYEQYF. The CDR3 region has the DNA TGTGCCAGTAGGGCCGGGACAGATCCCTACGAGCAGTACTTC. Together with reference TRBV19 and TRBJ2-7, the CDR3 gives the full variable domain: DGGITQSPKYLFRKEGQNVTLSCEQNLNHDAMYWYRQDPGQGLRLIYYSQIVNDFQKGDIAEGYSVSREKKESFPLTVTSAQKNPTAFYLCASRAGTDPYEQYFGPGTRLTVT.

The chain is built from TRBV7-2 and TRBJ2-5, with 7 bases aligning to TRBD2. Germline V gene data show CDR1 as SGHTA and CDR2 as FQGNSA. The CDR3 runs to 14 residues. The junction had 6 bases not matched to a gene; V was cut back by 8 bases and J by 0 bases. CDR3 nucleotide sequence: TGTGCCAGCGCGGGGGACCTATACCAAGAGACCCAGTACTTC. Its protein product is CASAGDLYQETQYF.

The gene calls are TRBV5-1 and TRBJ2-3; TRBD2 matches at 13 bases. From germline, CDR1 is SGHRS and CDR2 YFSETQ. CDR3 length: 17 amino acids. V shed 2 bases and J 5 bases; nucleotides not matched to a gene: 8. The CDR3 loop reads CASSFQLAGGIVDTQYF. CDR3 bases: TGCGCCAGCAGCTTCCAACTAGCGGGAGGGATAGTAGATACGCAGTATTTT.

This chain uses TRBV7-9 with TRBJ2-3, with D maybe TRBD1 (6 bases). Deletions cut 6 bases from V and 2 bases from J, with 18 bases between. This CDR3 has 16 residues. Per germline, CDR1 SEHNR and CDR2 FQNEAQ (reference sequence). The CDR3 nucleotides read TGTGCCAGCAGTAGGTCCTTATTGGGGGCCACAGATACGCAGTATTTT. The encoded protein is CASSRSLLGATDTQYF.